Listed below are T cell receptor beta chains from one sample, sequenced in a study of blood T cell repertoires in COVID-19. Clones were read by immunoSEQ multiplex PCR, and TCRdb kept only the in-frame ones, dropping some. The sample carries some 150,000 clones, over 80% recorded once. The source material was peripheral blood. These receptors all come from a woman in her forties or fifties with acute or convalescent COVID-19. The conserved cysteine and the conserved F or W are not part of the CDR3 here. The D gene is left open where the match is weak.

D gene	CDR3 length	V gene	J gene	CDR3 protein
-	13	TRBV7-9	TRBJ2-1	ASSLPGGLAYEQF
-	14	TRBV11-2	TRBJ2-7	ASSSQTGTLQYEQY
-	13	TRBV11-2	TRBJ1-1	ASSPNRGMNTEAF
-	13	TRBV5-6	TRBJ1-5	ASSILRGSNQPQH
TRBD2	13	TRBV11-3	TRBJ2-1	ASSSGLAGGNEQF
-	12	TRBV7-2	TRBJ1-6	ASSSDRSYSPLH
-	13	TRBV5-1	TRBJ1-5	ASSLVGIPDQPQH
-	15	TRBV6-2/TRBV6-3	TRBJ1-2	ASSLLLKEAANYGYT
-	14	TRBV11-2	TRBJ1-1	ASSSNWGGGGTEAF
TRBD1	13	TRBV19	TRBJ1-5	ASRGWDRGNQPQH
TRBD2	12	TRBV7-6	TRBJ2-7	ASSWAGGAYEQY
-	12	TRBV9	TRBJ1-2	ASSVGGEGYGYT
-	12	TRBV19	TRBJ1-4	ASSKEQLNEKLF
TRBD1	12	TRBV5-5	TRBJ2-2	ASSRDRPGGELF
-	12	TRBV5-4	TRBJ1-6	ASSPGILIGPLH
-	12	TRBV9	TRBJ1-3	ASSSSEVGNTIY
-	11	TRBV11-3	TRBJ2-1	ASSLSDSNEQF
TRBD1	14	TRBV23-1	TRBJ1-2	ASSQSGQGVRNGYT
TRBD1	13	TRBV5-1	TRBJ1-5	ASSREGQGGQPQH
TRBD1	12	TRBV4-3	TRBJ1-4	ASSPRDRNEKLF